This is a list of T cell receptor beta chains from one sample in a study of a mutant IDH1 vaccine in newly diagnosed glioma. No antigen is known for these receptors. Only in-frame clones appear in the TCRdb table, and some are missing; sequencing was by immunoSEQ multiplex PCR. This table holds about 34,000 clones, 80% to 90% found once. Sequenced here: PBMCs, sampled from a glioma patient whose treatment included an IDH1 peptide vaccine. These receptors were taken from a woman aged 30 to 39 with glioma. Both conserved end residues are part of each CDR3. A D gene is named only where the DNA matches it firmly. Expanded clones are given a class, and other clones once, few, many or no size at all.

CASSHSGGAYNEQFF,TGTGCCAGCTCACATAGCGGGGGGGCATACAATGAGCAGTTCTTC,TRBD2,15,TRBV18,.,TRBJ2-1
CASSLDPGTEAFF,TGTGCCAGCAGCTTAGATCCGGGCACTGAAGCTTTCTTT,.,13,TRBV5-4,.,TRBJ1-1
CASSQESPHTQGAGYTF,TGTGCCAGCAGCCAAGAAAGCCCTCACACCCAAGGGGCTGGCTACACCTTC,.,17,TRBV4-2,.,TRBJ1-2
CAISHPGGTEAFF,TGTGCCATCAGCCACCCAGGGGGCACTGAAGCTTTCTTT,TRBD1,13,TRBV10-3,.,TRBJ1-1
CASSLQVSTDTQYF,TGCGCCAGCAGCTTACAAGTAAGCACAGATACGCAGTATTTT,.,14,TRBV5-1,.,TRBJ2-3
CASRGGGRGASYEQYF,TGTGCCAGCAGAGGGGGAGGGCGAGGGGCCTCCTACGAGCAGTACTTC,.,16,TRBV25-1,.,TRBJ2-7
CASSPPPGQGDVYTF,TGTGCCAGCAGTCCCCCTCCGGGACAGGGGGATGTCTACACCTTC,TRBD1,15,TRBV6-1,.,TRBJ1-2
CASSIGGVRGLGYTF,TGTGCCAGTAGTATTGGAGGGGTCAGGGGGCTTGGCTACACCTTC,TRBD1,15,TRBV19,once,TRBJ1-2
CAISVTGPRGSSPLHF,TGTGCCATCAGTGTTACAGGCCCTAGAGGTAGTTCACCCCTCCACTTT,.,16,TRBV10-3,.,TRBJ1-6
CASRGGLNTEAFF,TGTGCCAGCAGGGGAGGGTTAAACACTGAAGCTTTCTTT,.,13,TRBV6-1,.,TRBJ1-1
CASSLQGENEKLFF,TGTGCCAGCAGCCTACAGGGGGAAAATGAAAAACTGTTTTTT,TRBD1,14,TRBV14,few,TRBJ1-4
CASSSRQGARAPLHF,TGTGCCAGCAGCTCACGACAGGGGGCCAGGGCACCCCTCCACTTT,TRBD1,15,TRBV7-2,.,TRBJ1-6
CAPRWSRRDNQPQHF,TGTGCCCCCAGGTGGTCCCGGAGGGATAATCAGCCCCAGCATTTT,.,15,TRBV10-3,.,TRBJ1-5
CASSLCTGGPSEQYF,TGTGCCAGCAGTTTATGTACGGGGGGCCCCAGCGAGCAGTACTTC,.,15,TRBV27,.,TRBJ2-7
CASSLRTTNEKLFF,TGCGCCAGCAGCTTACGGACAACTAATGAAAAACTGTTTTTT,.,14,TRBV5-1,once,TRBJ1-4
CASSLGTGNYGYTF,TGCGCCAGCAGCTTAGGGACAGGGAACTATGGCTACACCTTC,TRBD1,14,TRBV5-1,.,TRBJ1-2
CASSQDPGTSGYNEQFF,TGTGCCAGCAGCCAAGACCCCGGGACTAGCGGATACAATGAGCAGTTCTTC,TRBD2,17,TRBV4-2,.,TRBJ2-1
CSAIYGEKLFF,TGCAGTGCTATCTATGGTGAAAAACTGTTTTTT,.,11,TRBV20-1,.,TRBJ1-4
CASKGTPSTDTQYF,TGCGCCAGCAAGGGGACACCAAGCACAGATACGCAGTATTTT,.,14,TRBV4-1,.,TRBJ2-3
CASSLYKFNQPQHF,TGTGCCAGCAGCTTATACAAGTTCAATCAGCCCCAGCATTTT,.,14,TRBV7-2,.,TRBJ1-5
CASSLGAGETQYF,TGCGCCAGCAGCTTGGGGGCGGGGGAGACCCAGTACTTC,.,13,TRBV5-1,.,TRBJ2-5
CASSGTPSSYNSPLHF,TGTGCCAGCAGCGGGACACCGAGCTCCTATAATTCACCCCTCCACTTT,.,16,TRBV2,.,TRBJ1-6
CASSDPSESSYNEQFF,TGTGCCAGCAGTGACCCAAGCGAATCCTCCTACAATGAGCAGTTCTTC,.,16,TRBV27,.,TRBJ2-1
CASSGSQPPGTGVGTEAFF,TGTGCCAGCAGTGGATCCCAGCCTCCCGGGACAGGGGTTGGGACTGAAGCTTTCTTT,TRBD1,19,TRBV2,few,TRBJ1-1
CASTPRRGGGNTGELFF,TGTGCCAGCACCCCGCGGCGGGGGGGCGGGAACACCGGGGAGCTGTTTTTT,.,17,TRBV21-1,.,TRBJ2-2
CASSEAGYEQYF,TGTGCCAGCAGTGAAGCGGGTTACGAGCAGTACTTC,.,12,TRBV6-1,.,TRBJ2-7
CASSLDRGSYGYTF,TGTGCCAGCAGCTTGGACAGGGGGTCCTATGGCTACACCTTC,TRBD1,14,TRBV5-4,.,TRBJ1-2
CASSQAGSSREKLFF,TGTGCCAGCAGCCAAGCGGGGTCATCGAGGGAAAAACTGTTTTTT,.,15,TRBV7-9,.,TRBJ1-4